Shown below are 22 T cell receptor beta chains from a single sample sequenced in a study of radiation and T cells in renal cell carcinoma. Regarding time point: baseline pretreatment blood. Treatment noted: 15 Gy SBRT to primary tumor, nephrectomy 4 weeks later. Sequencing was performed with immunoSEQ multiplex PCR; in TCRdb, only in-frame clones are kept and a portion is missing. The table records about 130,000 clones, about four fifths of them present only once. The sample was blood, taken from a patient whose treatment included radiotherapy and nephrectomy. These receptors came from a woman between 55 and 75 years old with renal cell carcinoma.

The CDR3 region has the DNA TGTGCCAGCACCCAAGGAGGGGACACTGAAGCTTTCTTT. Residues: CASTQGGDTEAFF. This chain connects TRBV6-1 to TRBJ1-1; TRBD1 is a possible D gene (5 bases). Deletions cut 7 bases from V and 3 bases from J, with 12 bases between. This CDR3 comprises 13 residues. The germline V gene encodes CDR1 MNHNS and CDR2 SASEGT.

This clone was recorded once. The chain links TRBV6-5 to TRBJ2-6; TRBD1 might be the D (5 bases). This CDR3 has 15 residues. Trimming pared 4 bases from V and 4 bases from J, leaving 11 bases between. Germline V gene lookup returns CDR1 MNHEY and CDR2 SVGAGI. CDR3 region: CASSWQGIGANVLTF. The CDR3 DNA is TGTGCCAGCAGTTGGCAGGGAATCGGGGCCAACGTCCTGACTTTC.

The chain joins TRBV2 to TRBJ1-3; possibly TRBD1 for D (5 bases). The CDR3 has 15 residues. The germline V gene encodes CDR1 SNHLY and CDR2 FYNNEI. V lost 4 bases to trimming and J lost 1 base, with 11 bases between them. This chain's CDR3 is CASSVTALSGNTIYF. For the CDR3, the DNA is TGTGCCAGCAGTGTGACAGCTTTGTCTGGAAACACCATATATTTT.

The chain combines TRBV2 with TRBJ1-5; 7 nucleotides line up with TRBD1. This CDR3 is 15 amino acids long. Germline assignment: CDR1 SNHLY and CDR2 FYNNEI. V gave up 5 bases and J gave up 3 bases; unmatched junction bases: 7. Here the CDR3 reads CASSRDRSYNQPQHF. The DNA for the CDR3 is TGTGCCAGCAGTCGGGACAGATCTTACAATCAGCCCCAGCATTTT.

This clone was picked up one time. V is TRBV9 and J is TRBJ2-7; possibly TRBD2 for D (5 bases). The length of the CDR3 is 16 residues. V gave up 0 bases and J gave up 1 base, with 14 bases separating them. Germline V gene sequence: CDR1 SGDLS, CDR2 YYNGEE. CDR3 sequence reads: CASSVAPGSQSYEQYF. CDR3 DNA: TGTGCCAGCAGCGTAGCTCCGGGGAGTCAATCCTACGAGCAGTACTTC. Complete variable domain (other parts from reference TRBV9 and TRBJ2-7): DSGVTQTPKHLITATGQRVTLRCSPRSGDLSVYWYQQSLDQGLQFLIQYYNGEERAKGNILERFSAQQFPDLHSELNLSSLELGDSALYFCASSVAPGSQSYEQYFGPGTRLTVT.

The rearrangement uses TRBV7-2 and TRBJ1-4, with D possibly being TRBD1 (5 bases). V was trimmed by 4 bases and J by 4 bases, leaving 13 bases between them. CDR1 and CDR2 from the germline V gene are SGHTA and FQGNSA. CDR3 length: 15 residues. CDR3 sequence (DNA): TGTGCCAGCAGCTCCTGGGACGGTGTTAATGAAAAACTGTTTTTT. This gives the protein CASSSWDGVNEKLFF.

This clone was seen a single time. The gene calls are TRBV30 and TRBJ1-5; D may be TRBD1 (6 bases). Looked up from germline, CDR1 is GTSNPN and CDR2 is SVGIG (reference sequence). There are 18 residues in the CDR3. The V gene lost 0 bases and the J gene lost 4 bases, with 22 bases spanning the gap. The CDR3 is CAWSVHGFQGNRNQPQHF. The CDR3 DNA reads as TGTGCCTGGAGTGTACATGGATTTCAGGGGAATAGGAATCAGCCCCAGCATTTT.

The chain carries TRBV6-1 and TRBJ1-6; 11 positions match TRBD1. Trimming at V came to 6 bases and at J to 6 bases, leaving 1 base not matched to a gene. The CDR3 consists of 14 residues. Germline CDR1 and CDR2: MNHNS and SASEGT. In DNA, the CDR3 is TGTGCCAGCAGGGGGACAGGGGGTAATTCACCCCTCCACTTT. As protein: CASRGTGGNSPLHF.

This clone was recorded once. The V and J genes are TRBV19 and TRBJ1-1; D might be TRBD1 (5 bases). Trimming removed 5 bases from V and 4 bases from J, with 20 bases in between. The germline V gene encodes CDR1 LNHDA and CDR2 SQIVND (reference sequence). This CDR3 has 16 amino acids. CDR3 in DNA: TGTGCCAGTAGTGCGGCCGGATCCGGGGGGGGCACTGAAGCTTTCTTT. It is translated as CASSAAGSGGGTEAFF.

V usage is TRBV25-1 and J usage is TRBJ2-5, with 11 positions matching TRBD2. The CDR3 loop spans 15 amino acids. Germline V gives CDR1 MGHDK, CDR2 SYGVNS. Losses at the gene ends were 2 bases for V and 4 bases for J; bases not matched to a gene: 3. The CDR3 region has the DNA TGTGCCAGCAGTGAAGCCGGACTAGCGGGAGAGACCCAGTACTTC. This sequence encodes CASSEAGLAGETQYF.

This clone has a handful of counts. The chain couples TRBV11-2 to TRBJ1-1; maybe TRBD1 (5 bases). CDR1 is SGHAT and CDR2 is FQNNGV in the germline V gene. The CDR3 sequence is 15 residues long. The germline V and J ends were trimmed by 0 bases and 6 bases, with 14 bases remaining between them. This CDR3 reads CASSLDLRDGSEAFF. The CDR3 DNA sequence: TGTGCCAGCAGCTTAGATCTGAGGGACGGCTCTGAAGCTTTCTTT.

The chain couples TRBV5-1 to TRBJ2-5; 7 bases agree with TRBD1. The trim removed 0 bases at V and 5 bases at J, leaving 7 bases unmatched. The V gene's germline CDR1 is SGHRS and CDR2 YFSETQ. This CDR3 is 15 amino acids long. The CDR3 coding sequence is TGCGCCAGCAGCTTGGGAGGGGGCGCTGGGGAGACCCAGTACTTC. Its translation is CASSLGGGAGETQYF.

The rearrangement joins TRBV11-2 to TRBJ1-1, with a tentative D call TRBD1 (6 bases). Germline V lookup: CDR1 SGHAT, CDR2 FQNNGV. The CDR3 sequence is 15 residues long. The V gene lost 5 bases and the J gene lost 3 bases, with 16 bases spanning the gap. CDR3 sequence: CASSLRGARDTEAFF. The DNA of the CDR3 is TGTGCCAGCAGCCTACGGGGGGCCCGGGACACTGAAGCTTTCTTT.

The chain uses TRBV19 and TRBJ1-1; no clear D. Trimming took off 11 bases at V and 0 bases at J, with 22 bases between the two ends. Per the germline V gene, CDR1 is LNHDA and CDR2 is SQIVND (reference sequence). This CDR3 is 16 amino acids long. The CDR3 bases are TGTGCCGCCACCGCGGCAACGGGTTCGATGAACACTGAAGCTTTCTTT. Translated, it gives CAATAATGSMNTEAFF.

A few counts support this clone. The V and J genes are TRBV6-5 and TRBJ1-1, with D possibly being TRBD1 (6 bases). There are 16 residues in the CDR3. With 2 bases removed from V and 3 bases from J, the gap between germline ends came to 16 bases. The germline gives CDR1 MNHEY, CDR2 SVGAGI. Here the CDR3 reads CASSYAGASVDTEAFF. The CDR3 coding sequence is TGTGCCAGCAGTTACGCAGGGGCATCAGTGGACACTGAAGCTTTCTTT.

This sequence joins TRBV10-2 and TRBJ1-1, with D possibly matching TRBD1 (5 bases). Deletions cut 7 bases from V and 0 bases from J, with 12 bases between. CDR1 and CDR2 from the germline V gene are WSHSY and SAAADI. The CDR3 runs 14 residues. The DNA for the CDR3 is TGCGCCAGCACTCCGGGACGGCTGAACACTGAAGCTTTCTTT. Translation: CASTPGRLNTEAFF.

The gene calls are TRBV5-6 and TRBJ1-1; 7 nucleotides match TRBD1. V gave up 2 bases and J gave up 5 bases; unmatched junction bases: 6. Germline values: CDR1 SGHDT, CDR2 YYEEEE. The CDR3 has 14 amino acids. The DNA for the CDR3 is TGTGCCAGCAGCTTTCAGGGGGTAGGGACTGAAGCTTTCTTT. Translated, it gives CASSFQGVGTEAFF.

V gene TRBV6-6 combines with J gene TRBJ1-1; possible D gene TRBD1, 5 bases. Germline CDR1 MNHNY, CDR2 SVGAGI (reference sequence). This CDR3 contains 13 residues. Trimming shortened V by 7 bases and J by 8 bases, and 17 bases separated the two germline ends. This CDR3 reads CASTPDSRAEAFF. The CDR3 bases are TGTGCCAGCACCCCTGACAGCCGTGCCGAAGCTTTCTTT.

The J gene is TRBJ2-1, the V gene TRBV4-1; the match to TRBD2 covers 8 bases. Unmatched junction bases numbered 4, after V lost 4 bases and J lost 5 bases. CDR1 is MGHRA, CDR2 YSYEKL, per germline. The CDR3 sequence is 14 residues long. The chain's CDR3 is CASSLIAGNNEQFF. As DNA, the CDR3 is TGCGCCAGCAGCCTCATAGCGGGGAACAATGAGCAGTTCTTC.

The gene calls are TRBV15 and TRBJ1-5, with D maybe TRBD1 (5 bases). Germline V gene data show CDR1 as LNHNV and CDR2 as YYDKDF (reference sequence). The ends were cut back, 1 base at V and 6 bases at J, with 13 bases in the middle. This CDR3 contains 15 residues. CDR3 DNA: TGTGCCACCAGCAGAGGCGGGGCCCCGAGTCAGCCCCAGCATTTT. Residues: CATSRGGAPSQPQHF.

The rearrangement links TRBV15 to TRBJ2-7; weak D call: TRBD2 (5 bases). CDR3 length equals 14 residues. V gave up 1 base and J gave up 2 bases, with 9 bases separating them. Looked up from germline, CDR1 is LNHNV and CDR2 is YYDKDF (reference sequence). The CDR3: CATSRGTGAYEQYF. CDR3 coding DNA: TGTGCCACCAGCAGAGGGACTGGCGCCTACGAGCAGTACTTC.

The rearrangement links TRBV6-5 to TRBJ2-6; D is perhaps TRBD2 (5 bases). CDR3 length: 14 amino acids. V was clipped by 6 bases and J by 4 bases, with 10 bases between them. The germline gives CDR1 MNHEY, CDR2 SVGAGI. The CDR3 region is CASRTSSGANVLTF. The CDR3 DNA reads as TGTGCCAGCAGAACTAGTAGCGGGGCCAACGTCCTGACTTTC.